This record looks at one TCR beta chain sequence and its context. This sample was taken from a study of PD-1 and CTLA-4 blockade in melanoma. CDR1 and CDR2 from the germline V gene are SEHNR and FQNEAQ (reference sequence). This CDR3 spans 16 amino acids. Trimming stripped 5 bases from V and 0 bases from J, with 15 bases between. Using immunoSEQ multiplex PCR, the repertoire was profiled, and TCRdb retains in-frame clones only, with some absent. The sample yields 15,000 to 20,000 clones, 70% to 80% seen once. This material consisted of CD8+ T cells from peripheral blood, taken from a patient given anti-PD-1 treatment. This clonotype was sampled from a human donor with melanoma. V usage is TRBV7-9 and J usage is TRBJ2-3; the D is unclear. The CDR3 sequence is CASSGTGFTSTDTQYF. CDR3 coding DNA: TGTGCCAGCAGCGGTACCGGGTTCACTAGCACAGATACGCAGTATTTT.